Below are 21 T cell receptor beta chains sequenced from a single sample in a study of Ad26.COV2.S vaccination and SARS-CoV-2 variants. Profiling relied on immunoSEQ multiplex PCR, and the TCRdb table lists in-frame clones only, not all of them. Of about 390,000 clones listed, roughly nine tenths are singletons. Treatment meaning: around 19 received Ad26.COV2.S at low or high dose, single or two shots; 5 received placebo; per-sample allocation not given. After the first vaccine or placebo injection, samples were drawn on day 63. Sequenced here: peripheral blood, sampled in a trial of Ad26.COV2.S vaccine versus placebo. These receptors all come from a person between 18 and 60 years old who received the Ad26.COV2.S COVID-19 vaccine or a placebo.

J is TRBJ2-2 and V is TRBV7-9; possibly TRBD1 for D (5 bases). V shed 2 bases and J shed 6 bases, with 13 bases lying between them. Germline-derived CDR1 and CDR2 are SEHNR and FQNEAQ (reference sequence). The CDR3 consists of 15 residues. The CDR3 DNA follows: TGTGCCAGCAGCTTAAGAACAGGCCGAGCCGGGGAGCTGTTTTTT. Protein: CASSLRTGRAGELFF.

DNA for the CDR3: TGTGCCAGCAGCCGGGGAATTAGCGGGGGGTACCAAGAGACCCAGTACTTC. Translating gives CASSRGISGGYQETQYF. The chain links TRBV3-1 (or the pseudogene TRBV3-2) to TRBJ2-5, with 10 bases aligning to TRBD2. Germline V gene lookup returns CDR1 LGHDT and CDR2 YNNKEL (reference sequence). J lost 0 bases, V lost 4 bases, and 8 bases had no gene match. This CDR3 has 17 residues.

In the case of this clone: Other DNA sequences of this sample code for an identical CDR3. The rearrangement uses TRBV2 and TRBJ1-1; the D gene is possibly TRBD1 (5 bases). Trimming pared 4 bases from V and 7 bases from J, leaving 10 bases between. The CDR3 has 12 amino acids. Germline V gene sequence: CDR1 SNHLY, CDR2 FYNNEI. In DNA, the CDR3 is TGTGCCAGCAGTGTCCGGGACGGTGAAGCTTTCTTT. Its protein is CASSVRDGEAFF.

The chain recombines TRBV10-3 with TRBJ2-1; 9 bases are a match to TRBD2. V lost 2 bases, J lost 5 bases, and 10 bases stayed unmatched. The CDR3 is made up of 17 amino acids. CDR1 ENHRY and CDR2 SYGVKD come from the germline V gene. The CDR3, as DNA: TGTGCCATCAGTGAGCACCGGGCTAGCGGGGCAAACAATGAGCAGTTCTTC. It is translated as CAISEHRASGANNEQFF.

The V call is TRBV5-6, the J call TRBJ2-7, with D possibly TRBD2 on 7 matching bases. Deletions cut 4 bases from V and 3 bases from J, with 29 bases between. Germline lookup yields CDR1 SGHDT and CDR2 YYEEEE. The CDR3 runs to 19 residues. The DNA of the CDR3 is TGTGCCAGCAGCCCGCTCAGGGGTGTCGGGAGGTTGCGGGGCTACGAGCAGTACTTC. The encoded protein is CASSPLRGVGRLRGYEQYF.

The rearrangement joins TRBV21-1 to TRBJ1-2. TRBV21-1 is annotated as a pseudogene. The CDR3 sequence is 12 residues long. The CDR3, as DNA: TGTGCCAGCATACGGGGTTACTATGGCTACACCTTC. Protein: CASIRGYYGYTF.

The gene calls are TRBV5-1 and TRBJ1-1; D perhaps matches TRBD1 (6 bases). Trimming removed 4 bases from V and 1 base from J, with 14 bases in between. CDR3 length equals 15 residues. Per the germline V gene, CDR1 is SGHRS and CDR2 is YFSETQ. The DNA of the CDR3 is TGCGCCAGCAGCGACCTACAGGGCACGAACACTGAAGCTTTCTTT. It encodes CASSDLQGTNTEAFF.

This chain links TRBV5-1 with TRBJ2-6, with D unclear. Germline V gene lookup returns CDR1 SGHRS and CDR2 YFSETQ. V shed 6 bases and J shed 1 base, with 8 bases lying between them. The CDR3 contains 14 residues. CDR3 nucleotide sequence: TGCGCCAGCACCCAGTCTTCTGGGGCCAACGTCCTGACTTTC. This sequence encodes CASTQSSGANVLTF.

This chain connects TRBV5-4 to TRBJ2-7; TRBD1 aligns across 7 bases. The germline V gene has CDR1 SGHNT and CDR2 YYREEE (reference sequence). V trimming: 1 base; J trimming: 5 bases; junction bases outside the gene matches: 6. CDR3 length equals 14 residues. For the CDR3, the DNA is TGTGCCAGCAGCTTGAGACAGGGCCGGGACGAGCAGTACTTC. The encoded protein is CASSLRQGRDEQYF. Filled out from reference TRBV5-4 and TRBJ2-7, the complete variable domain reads ETGVTQSPTHLIKTRGQQVTLRCSSQSGHNTVSWYQQALGQGPQFIFQYYREEENGRGNFPPRFSGLQFPNYSSELNVNALELDDSALYLCASSLRQGRDEQYFGPGTRLTVT.

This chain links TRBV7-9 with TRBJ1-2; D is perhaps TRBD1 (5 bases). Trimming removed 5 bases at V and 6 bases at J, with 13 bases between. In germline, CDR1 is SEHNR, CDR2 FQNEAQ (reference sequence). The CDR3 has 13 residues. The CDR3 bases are TGTGCCAGCAGCCCCGGCCAGGGCCATGGCTACACCTTC. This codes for CASSPGQGHGYTF.

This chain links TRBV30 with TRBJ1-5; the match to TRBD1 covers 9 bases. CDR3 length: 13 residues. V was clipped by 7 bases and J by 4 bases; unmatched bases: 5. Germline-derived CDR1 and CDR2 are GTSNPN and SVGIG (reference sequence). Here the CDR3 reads CAYGQGFNQPQHF. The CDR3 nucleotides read TGTGCCTACGGACAGGGGTTTAATCAGCCCCAGCATTTT.

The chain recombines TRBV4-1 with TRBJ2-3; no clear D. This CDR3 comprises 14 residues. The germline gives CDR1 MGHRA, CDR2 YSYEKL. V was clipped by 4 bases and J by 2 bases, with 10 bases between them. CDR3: CASSLAGSTDTQYF. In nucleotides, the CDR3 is TGCGCCAGCAGCCTGGCCGGATCCACAGATACGCAGTATTTT.

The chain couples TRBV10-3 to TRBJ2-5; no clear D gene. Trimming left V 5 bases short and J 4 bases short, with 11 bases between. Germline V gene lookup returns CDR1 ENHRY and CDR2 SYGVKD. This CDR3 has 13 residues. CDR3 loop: CAISFNLLETQYF. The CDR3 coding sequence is TGTGCCATCAGTTTTAATTTATTAGAGACCCAGTACTTC.

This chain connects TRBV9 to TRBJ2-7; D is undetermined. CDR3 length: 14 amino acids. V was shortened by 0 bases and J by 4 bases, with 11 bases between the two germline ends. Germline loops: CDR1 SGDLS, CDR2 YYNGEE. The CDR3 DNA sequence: TGTGCCAGCAGCGTAGACTTCGGGTTATACGAGCAGTACTTC. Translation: CASSVDFGLYEQYF.

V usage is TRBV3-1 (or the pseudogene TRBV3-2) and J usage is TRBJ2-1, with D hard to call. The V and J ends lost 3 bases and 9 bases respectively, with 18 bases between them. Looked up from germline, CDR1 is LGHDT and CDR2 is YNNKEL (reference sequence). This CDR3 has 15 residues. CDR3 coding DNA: TGTGCCAGCAGCCAGAGACTGACGTACCTTGGTGAGCAGTTCTTC. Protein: CASSQRLTYLGEQFF.

Here the CDR3 reads CASSVALDRADTQYF. The DNA for the CDR3 is TGTGCCAGCAGCGTAGCCCTCGACAGGGCAGATACGCAGTATTTT. The chain is built from TRBV9 and TRBJ2-3; TRBD1 agrees at 7 bases. J gave up 4 bases and V 0 bases, and 5 bases lay outside the gene matches. The CDR3 spans 15 residues. The germline gives CDR1 SGDLS, CDR2 YYNGEE.

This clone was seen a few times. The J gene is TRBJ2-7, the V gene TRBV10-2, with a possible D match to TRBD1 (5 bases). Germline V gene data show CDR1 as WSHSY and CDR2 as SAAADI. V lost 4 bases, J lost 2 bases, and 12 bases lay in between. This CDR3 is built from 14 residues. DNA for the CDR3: TGCGCCAGCAGTGTAAGTCAGGGAACCTACGAGCAGTACTTC. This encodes CASSVSQGTYEQYF.

DNA for the CDR3: TGTGCCAGCTCACTTCCGACACATCAAAAAACGGCTTTCTTT. This sequence encodes CASSLPTHQKTAFF. This chain uses TRBV18 with TRBJ1-1; D is uncertain. Germline-derived CDR1 and CDR2 are KGHSH and LQKENI. The CDR3 runs 14 residues. Trimming removed 4 bases from V and 11 bases from J, with 20 bases in between.

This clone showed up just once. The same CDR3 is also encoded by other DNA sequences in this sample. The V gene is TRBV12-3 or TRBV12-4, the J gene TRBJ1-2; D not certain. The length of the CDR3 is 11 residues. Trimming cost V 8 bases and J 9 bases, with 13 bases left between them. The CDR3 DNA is TGTGCCAGCGGTCCCTCTCAACGCTACACCTTC. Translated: CASGPSQRYTF.

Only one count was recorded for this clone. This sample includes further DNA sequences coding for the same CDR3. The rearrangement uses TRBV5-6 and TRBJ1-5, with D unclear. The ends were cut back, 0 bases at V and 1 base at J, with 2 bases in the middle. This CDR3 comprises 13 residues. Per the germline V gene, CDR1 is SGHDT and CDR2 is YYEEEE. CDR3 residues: CASSLGSNQPQHF. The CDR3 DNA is TGTGCCAGCAGCTTGGGAAGCAATCAGCCCCAGCATTTT.

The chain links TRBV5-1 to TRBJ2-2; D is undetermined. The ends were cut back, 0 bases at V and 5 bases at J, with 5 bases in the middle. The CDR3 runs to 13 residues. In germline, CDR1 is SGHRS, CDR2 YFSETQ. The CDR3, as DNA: TGCGCCAGCAGCTTGGCTTTGACCGGGGAGCTGTTTTTT. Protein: CASSLALTGELFF.